These 21 T cell receptor beta chains were sequenced from one sample in a study of technical replicates of blood from a handful of donors. The data were produced by immunoSEQ multiplex PCR, yet TCRdb's version contains in-frame clones alone and is incomplete. Counted here are more than 80,000 clones, roughly 94% occurring once; the ten biggest clones make up 0.34%. Specimen: T cells isolated from PBMCs. These receptors were taken from a human donor in good health.

This rearrangement joins TRBV28 to TRBJ2-7; 9 nucleotides match TRBD1. Unmatched junction bases numbered 9, after V lost 4 bases and J lost 5 bases. There are 15 residues in the CDR3. CDR1 and CDR2 (germline): MDHEN, SYDVKM. The CDR3 protein is CASSSPGTGSHEQYF. The CDR3 DNA reads TGTGCCAGCAGTTCCCCCGGGACAGGGAGTCACGAGCAGTACTTC.

The chain employs TRBV7-6 and TRBJ2-7; D is unresolved. Germline V gene sequence: CDR1 SGHVS, CDR2 FNYEAQ. Trimming cost V 5 bases and J 3 bases, with 23 bases left between them. The CDR3 extends over 17 amino acids. CDR3 nucleotides: TGTGCCAGCAGCCATTCTTTGGGCCCCGATGGGCTCTACGAGCAGTACTTC. Protein: CASSHSLGPDGLYEQYF.

The chain employs TRBV7-3 and TRBJ2-1; 8 bases are a match to TRBD2. The CDR3 runs 15 residues. With V trimmed by 5 bases and J by 8 bases, 11 bases remained unmatched. In germline, CDR1 is SGHTA, CDR2 FQGTGA. The CDR3 loop is CASSPGGGSLYEQFF. The CDR3 bases are TGTGCCAGCAGCCCCGGGGGGGGTAGTCTTTATGAGCAGTTCTTC.

Of note for this clone: Just one base apart from a much larger clone, this may be a read error. This chain joins TRBV5-1 and TRBJ1-3; a weak D match, TRBD1 (6 bases). The CDR3 is 17 amino acids. CDR1 SGHRS and CDR2 YFSETQ come from the germline V gene. V was pared by 4 bases and J by 3 bases, with 20 bases between. The CDR3 DNA follows: TGCGCCAGCAGCGTAGACTCCGGGACAAGGGTTGGAAACACCATATATTTT. It specifies CASSVDSGTRVGNTIYF. The full variable domain, completed using reference TRBV5-1 and TRBJ1-3, is KAGVTQTPRYLIKTRGQQVTLSCSPISGHRSVSWYQQTPGQGLQFLFEYFSETQRNKGNFPGRFSGRQFSNSRSEMNVSTLELGDSALYLCASSVDSGTRVGNTIYFGEGSWLTVV.

This clone has a single count. The V and J genes are TRBV5-1 and TRBJ2-1; D is uncertain. The CDR3 is made up of 12 amino acids. Germline assignment: CDR1 SGHRS and CDR2 YFSETQ. Trimming stripped 6 bases from V and 1 base from J, with 5 bases between. CDR3: CASMESYNEQFF. In DNA form, the CDR3 reads TGCGCCAGCATGGAGTCCTACAATGAGCAGTTCTTC.

The chain uses TRBV5-1 and TRBJ2-7, with a tentative D call TRBD2 (5 bases). In germline, CDR1 is SGHRS, CDR2 YFSETQ. This CDR3 has 16 amino acids. Trimming shortened V by 0 bases and J by 5 bases, and 18 bases separated the two germline ends. CDR3 DNA sequence: TGCGCCAGCAGCTTGGTTCTACCAGCGGCAGAAGACGAGCAGTACTTC. Translation gives CASSLVLPAAEDEQYF.

This clone occurred once. In DNA, the CDR3 is TGTGCCAGCAGTGAACATAACTATGGCTACACCTTC. This codes for CASSEHNYGYTF. The chain combines TRBV2 with TRBJ1-2, with D hard to call. The CDR3 has 12 amino acids. V was trimmed by 2 bases and J by 1 base, leaving 2 bases between them. Germline CDR1 reads SNHLY; CDR2 reads FYNNEI.

The V call is TRBV19, the J call TRBJ2-1, with D perhaps TRBD2 (6 bases). V shed 1 base and J shed 3 bases, with 16 bases lying between them. This CDR3 region has 17 residues. The V gene's germline CDR1 is LNHDA and CDR2 SQIVND (reference sequence). The CDR3: CASSIGLGGAIYNEQFF. CDR3 DNA: TGTGCCAGTAGTATAGGGTTGGGCGGGGCAATCTACAATGAGCAGTTCTTC.

The chain employs TRBV27 and TRBJ2-7; 7 bases are shared with TRBD2. The CDR3 loop spans 12 amino acids. The germline V gene encodes CDR1 MNHEY and CDR2 SMNVEV (reference sequence). V lost 11 bases and J lost 3; bases outside the gene matches: 7. The CDR3 DNA follows: TGTGCCGTGACTAGCAGATACTACGAGCAGTACTTC. It specifies CAVTSRYYEQYF.

The table lists this clone with a count of one. This chain connects TRBV18 to TRBJ1-2; D call uncertain. The CDR3 runs to 13 residues. Germline CDR1 reads KGHSH; CDR2 reads LQKENI. Trimming stripped 6 bases from V and 2 bases from J, with 10 bases between. Written as DNA, the CDR3 is TGTGCCAGCTCCCTCGGGGAGAACTATGGCTACACCTTC. Translation: CASSLGENYGYTF.

The chain employs TRBV6-5 and TRBJ1-2; D might be TRBD1 (5 bases). CDR1 is MNHEY and CDR2 is SVGAGI in the germline V gene. V was trimmed by 6 bases and J by 2 bases, leaving 10 bases between them. The CDR3 length is 13 residues. CDR3 sequence: CASSPGGNYGYTF. The CDR3 DNA reads as TGTGCCAGCAGCCCCGGGGGGAACTATGGCTACACCTTC.

The chain combines TRBV19 with TRBJ2-7, with D possibly TRBD2 on 6 matching bases. V was shortened by 1 base and J by 7 bases, with 14 bases between the two germline ends. CDR3 size: 14 residues. Germline loops: CDR1 LNHDA, CDR2 SQIVND (reference sequence). The CDR3 loop is CASSIVGSEGEQYF. In nucleotides, the CDR3 is TGTGCCAGTAGTATAGTCGGGAGTGAAGGTGAGCAGTACTTC. Complete variable domain (other parts from reference TRBV19 and TRBJ2-7): DGGITQSPKYLFRKEGQNVTLSCEQNLNHDAMYWYRQDPGQGLRLIYYSQIVNDFQKGDIAEGYSVSREKKESFPLTVTSAQKNPTAFYLCASSIVGSEGEQYFGPGTRLTVT.

V and J are TRBV10-3 and TRBJ2-5; 11 nucleotides line up with TRBD2. In germline, CDR1 is ENHRY, CDR2 SYGVKD. The CDR3 is made up of 16 amino acids. The junction had 3 bases not matched to a gene; V was cut back by 0 bases and J by 3 bases. The CDR3 is CAISESGSGREETQYF. In DNA, the CDR3 is TGTGCCATCAGTGAGTCGGGTAGCGGGAGGGAAGAGACCCAGTACTTC.

The J gene is TRBJ2-5, the V gene TRBV7-3; D is possibly TRBD2 (6 bases). Germline values: CDR1 SGHTA, CDR2 FQGTGA. There are 16 residues in the CDR3. Trimming cost V 4 bases and J 2 bases, with 17 bases left between them. In DNA form, the CDR3 reads TGTGCCAGCAGCTCCTCGGGGAACGGAGGGCAAGAGACCCAGTACTTC. Protein product: CASSSSGNGGQETQYF.

This sequence joins TRBV29-1 and TRBJ2-7; 11 bases align to TRBD2. Germline V CDR1 and CDR2: SQVTM, ANQGSEA. This CDR3 contains 13 residues. V lost 7 bases, J lost 3 bases, and 5 bases stayed unmatched. Written as DNA, the CDR3 is TGCAGCGGTACCGGGACTAGCGGCTACGAGCAGTACTTC. Protein: CSGTGTSGYEQYF.

The V gene is TRBV5-1, the J gene TRBJ1-2; 8 bases align to TRBD1. CDR1 and CDR2 (germline): SGHRS, YFSETQ. J lost 0 bases, V lost 4 bases, and 5 bases had no gene match. This CDR3 region has 15 residues. The CDR3 is CASSPATGANYGYTF. CDR3 in DNA: TGCGCCAGCAGCCCCGCGACAGGGGCTAACTATGGCTACACCTTC.

The count of this clone is one. The chain links TRBV7-8 to TRBJ1-5; no firm D call. The germline V and J ends were trimmed by 5 bases and 3 bases, with 14 bases remaining between them. This CDR3 is built from 15 residues. Germline values: CDR1 SGHVS, CDR2 FQNEAQ. CDR3 residues: CASSKAAQHNQPQHF. Written as DNA, the CDR3 is TGTGCCAGCAGCAAAGCGGCACAACACAATCAGCCCCAGCATTTT. The whole variable domain, filled in from reference TRBV7-8 and TRBJ1-5, reads GAGVSQSPRYKVAKRGQDVALRCDPISGHVSLFWYQQALGQGPEFLTYFQNEAQLDKSGLPSDRFFAERPEGSVSTLKIQRTQQEDSAVYLCASSKAAQHNQPQHFGDGTRLSIL.

This chain connects TRBV6-5 to TRBJ2-2; TRBD1 might be the D (6 bases). V shed 8 bases and J shed 7 bases, with 14 bases lying between them. The CDR3 is made up of 13 amino acids. From germline, CDR1 is MNHEY and CDR2 SVGAGI. This CDR3 is CASGRTVNGELFF. CDR3 DNA sequence: TGTGCCAGCGGCAGGACAGTAAACGGGGAGCTGTTTTTT.

The rearrangement joins TRBV7-8 to TRBJ2-7; 7 bases are shared with TRBD2. The CDR3 loop spans 13 amino acids. Losses at the gene ends were 4 bases for V and 4 bases for J; bases not matched to a gene: 4. CDR1 and CDR2 (germline): SGHVS, FQNEAQ. This CDR3 reads CASSSSGGYEQYF. CDR3 coding DNA: TGTGCCAGCAGCTCCTCGGGAGGTTACGAGCAGTACTTC.

The chain joins TRBV2 to TRBJ1-5, with 12 bases identical to TRBD1. The V gene end was trimmed by 7 bases and the J gene end by 3 bases; junction bases not matched to a gene: 4. CDR1 SNHLY and CDR2 FYNNEI come from the germline V gene. This CDR3 region has 15 residues. The CDR3 DNA reads as TGTGCCAGCATTAGGGACAGGGGGCCCAATCAGCCCCAGCATTTT. It encodes CASIRDRGPNQPQHF.

This chain uses TRBV9 with TRBJ2-7; D unresolved. The length of the CDR3 is 13 residues. Per germline, CDR1 SGDLS and CDR2 YYNGEE. The V and J ends lost 0 bases and 6 bases respectively, with 10 bases between them. CDR3 residues: CASSVGQVTEQYF. The CDR3 region has the DNA TGTGCCAGCAGCGTAGGTCAGGTAACCGAGCAGTACTTC.